The clone carrying this T cell receptor beta chain was picked up a small number of times. The antigen remains unidentified. CDR3 regions were amplified by Arm-PCR using iRepertoire HTBI primers to build TCR beta libraries. One entry per CDR3 protein results from TCRdb running MiXCR on the multiplex PCR reads. Among 300,000 to 400,000 distinct CDR3 sequences listed, about 19% were seen once. This sample was taken from a study of regulatory T cells in long-lasting Graves disease. Study background: Persistent cases took antithyroid drugs over 5 years and stayed TSH receptor antibody positive. The study's findings and limits: Authors noted too few samples as a limitation. With persistent disease, TRBV28, TRBJ1-2 and TRBJ2-5 were the favored segments.

The time point here: persistent/refractory GD, antithyroid drugs over 5 years with positive TRAb. Scientists built the TCR library using RNA that was extracted from PBMCs. The authors drew 8.5 to 9 milliliters of peripheral blood into EDTA tubes. V was pared by 1 base and J by 3 bases, with 13 bases between. The CDR3 spans 15 residues. CDR1 and CDR2 from the germline V gene are SGHTA and FQGTGA. The chain employs TRBV7-3 and TRBJ2-7; the D is unclear. The material sequenced was peripheral blood mononuclear cells (PBMCs), taken when the disease was refractory, from a patient treated with antithyroid drugs. The receptor comes from a female donor with Graves disease. The CDR3 DNA follows: TGTGCCAGCAGCTTAATGTTGGGGTTAAACTACGAGCAGTACTTC. It translates to CASSLMLGLNYEQYF.